This T cell receptor beta chain is from a study of PD-1 blockade in classical Hodgkin lymphoma. CDR1 and CDR2 from the germline V gene are MNHNS and SASEGT. The germline V and J ends were trimmed by 6 bases and 4 bases, with 6 bases remaining between them. The CDR3 is 12 residues long. Every one of the patients relapsed after autologous stem cell transplantation (brentuximab vedotin exposure was variable). Using immunoSEQ multiplex PCR, the repertoire was profiled, and TCRdb retains in-frame clones only, with some absent. This repertoire shows 90,000 to 120,000 clones, nearly 90% found once; its top ten account for 20%. The table lists this clone with a count of one.

The source is a human donor with classical Hodgkin lymphoma. Sequenced material: peripheral blood mononuclear cells (PBMCs), taken before the second cycle of nivolumab. The chain employs TRBV6-1 and TRBJ1-4, with D perhaps TRBD1 (6 bases). The CDR3 here is CASRQGNEKLFF. The CDR3 DNA sequence: TGTGCCAGCAGACAGGGTAATGAAAAACTGTTTTTT.